What follows are 22 T cell receptor beta chains derived from one specimen sequenced in a study of cytomegalovirus exposure and HLA in healthy donors. Assay used: immunoSEQ multiplex PCR; TCRdb lists only in-frame clones, some missing. The sample holds under 250,000 clones; around nine tenths are singletons and the top ten take roughly 2%. Material: PBMCs. The origin of the receptors is a woman aged 18-29 years in good health and CMV-seropositive.

This rearrangement joins TRBV11-1 to TRBJ1-2; the D gene is possibly TRBD1 (6 bases). CDR1 and CDR2 from the germline V gene are SGHAT and FQDESV (reference sequence). CDR3 length equals 17 residues. V was shortened by 5 bases and J by 1 base, with 20 bases between the two germline ends. The CDR3 DNA is TGTGCCAGCAGCCTGTCTATGCCGGGACAAATTAACTATGGCTACACCTTC. It specifies CASSLSMPGQINYGYTF.

The rearrangement joins TRBV5-4 to TRBJ2-7; 12 bases are shared with TRBD2. CDR3 length: 18 amino acids. The V and J ends lost 6 bases and 2 bases, in that order; junction bases with no gene match: 15. The germline V gene has CDR1 SGHNT and CDR2 YYREEE (reference sequence). The CDR3 loop reads CASTFTSHGLAGTYEQYF. In DNA, the CDR3 is TGTGCCAGCACCTTCACCTCCCACGGACTAGCGGGAACCTACGAGCAGTACTTC.

The chain recombines TRBV28 with TRBJ2-6, with D possibly matching TRBD2 (5 bases). CDR1 is MDHEN, CDR2 SYDVKM, per germline. V shed 8 bases and J shed 1 base, with 6 bases lying between them. CDR3 length: 13 residues. Written as DNA, the CDR3 is TGTGCCAGCGGAGGTTCTGGGGCCAACGTCCTGACTTTC. The encoded protein is CASGGSGANVLTF.

The chain couples TRBV4-1 to TRBJ2-7; a weak D match, TRBD2 (6 bases). Looked up from germline, CDR1 is MGHRA and CDR2 is YSYEKL. The CDR3 extends over 14 amino acids. V shed 0 bases and J shed 3 bases, with 9 bases lying between them. CDR3 nucleotides: TGCGCCAGCAGCCAAGATCTGGGGGGCTACGAGCAGTACTTC. Translating it yields CASSQDLGGYEQYF.

The chain is built from TRBV9 and TRBJ1-2, with D unresolved. The CDR3 is made up of 11 amino acids. The V end was cut by 3 bases, the J end by 8 bases, with 8 bases between. CDR1 is SGDLS and CDR2 is YYNGEE in the germline V gene. Here the CDR3 reads CASSALGGYTF. CDR3 DNA: TGTGCCAGCAGCGCACTAGGCGGCTACACCTTC.

This chain links TRBV9 with TRBJ2-1, with a weak D call TRBD1 (6 bases). This CDR3 is built from 15 residues. CDR1 and CDR2 (germline): SGDLS, YYNGEE. Trimming took 2 bases from V and 0 from J, leaving 9 bases between them. CDR3 in amino acids: CASSVQGFSYNEQFF. The CDR3 nucleotides are TGTGCCAGCAGCGTCCAGGGGTTCTCCTACAATGAGCAGTTCTTC.

The genes are TRBV28 and TRBJ1-1, with 7 nucleotides matching TRBD1. The CDR3 is 13 amino acids. From germline, CDR1 is MDHEN and CDR2 SYDVKM. The ends lost 6 bases at V and 7 bases at J; junction bases unmatched: 8. DNA for the CDR3: TGTGCCAGCAGCTTCCCGAGGACAGGTGAAGCTTTCTTT. Its protein product is CASSFPRTGEAFF.

The sample holds one count of this clone. The chain links TRBV7-8 to TRBJ2-1; 8 bases are a match to TRBD2. CDR1 and CDR2 from the germline V gene are SGHVS and FQNEAQ. The CDR3 contains 15 residues. Trimming took 5 bases from V and 4 from J; bases not matched to a gene: 7. CDR3 amino acids: CASSQSGRRYNEQFF. The CDR3 nucleotides are TGTGCCAGCAGCCAGAGCGGGAGACGGTACAATGAGCAGTTCTTC.

The V call is TRBV28, the J call TRBJ2-7, with D perhaps matching TRBD1 (6 bases). CDR3 size: 16 residues. Germline assignment: CDR1 MDHEN and CDR2 SYDVKM. Trimming took 1 base from V and 0 from J, leaving 13 bases between them. CDR3: CASSLFRDTLSYEQYF. CDR3 DNA: TGTGCCAGCAGTTTATTTAGGGACACGCTCTCCTACGAGCAGTACTTC.

This sequence joins TRBV6-5 and TRBJ1-4; unclear D gene. The CDR3 is made up of 16 amino acids. Trimming removed 0 bases from V and 7 bases from J, with 15 bases in between. CDR1 is MNHEY, CDR2 SVGAGI, per germline. The CDR3 protein is CASSYSLGGKAEKLFF. The CDR3 coding sequence is TGTGCCAGCAGTTACTCACTGGGAGGGAAGGCTGAAAAACTGTTTTTT.

The chain employs TRBV27 and TRBJ1-5; a weak D match, TRBD1 (5 bases). CDR3 length: 15 residues. In germline, CDR1 is MNHEY, CDR2 SMNVEV (reference sequence). V was cut by 4 bases and J by 8 bases, with 18 bases left in between. CDR3 nucleotides: TGTGCCAGCAGTTCCGGGACTGGCATCGTAGAGCCCCAGCATTTT. It codes for CASSSGTGIVEPQHF.

V gene TRBV4-1 combines with J gene TRBJ1-5; D unresolved. The CDR3 sequence is 16 residues long. V was pared by 2 bases and J by 7 bases, with 18 bases between. Per the germline V gene, CDR1 is MGHRA and CDR2 is YSYEKL. CDR3 nucleotide sequence: TGCGCCAGCAGCCAAATGGCGGCGGAAACCGGGCAGCCCCAGCATTTT. This encodes CASSQMAAETGQPQHF.

V gene TRBV14 combines with J gene TRBJ2-1; D uncertain. Germline CDR1 reads SGHDN; CDR2 reads FVKESK. The germline V and J ends were trimmed by 0 bases and 2 bases, with 8 bases remaining between them. The CDR3 consists of 15 residues. The CDR3 DNA sequence: TGTGCCAGCAGCCAAGATCCCCAAACCTACAATGAGCAGTTCTTC. Encoded protein: CASSQDPQTYNEQFF.

The chain has TRBV18 and TRBJ2-5, with TRBD2 matching over 11 bases. V gave up 4 bases and J gave up 1 base; unmatched junction bases: 17. Germline values: CDR1 KGHSH, CDR2 LQKENI. The CDR3 is 20 amino acids. The CDR3 region is CASSRTSGSLFISPQETQYF. DNA of the CDR3: TGTGCCAGCTCACGTACTAGCGGGAGTCTTTTCATTTCCCCCCAAGAGACCCAGTACTTC.

V and J are TRBV5-1 and TRBJ2-7; a weak D match, TRBD2 (5 bases). The ends were cut back, 4 bases at V and 5 bases at J, with 13 bases in the middle. Germline values: CDR1 SGHRS, CDR2 YFSETQ. The CDR3 consists of 13 residues. Here the CDR3 DNA reads TGCGCCAGCAGCGCCGGGGTCGACAACGAGCAGTACTTC. It is translated as CASSAGVDNEQYF. The variable domain in full, with the rest retrieved from reference TRBV5-1 and TRBJ2-7, is KAGVTQTPRYLIKTRGQQVTLSCSPISGHRSVSWYQQTPGQGLQFLFEYFSETQRNKGNFPGRFSGRQFSNSRSEMNVSTLELGDSALYLCASSAGVDNEQYFGPGTRLTVT.

The V call is TRBV6-5, the J call TRBJ2-7; D might be TRBD2 (6 bases). Germline CDR1 reads MNHEY; CDR2 reads SVGAGI. The germline V and J ends were trimmed by 6 bases and 3 bases, with 12 bases remaining between them. This CDR3 region has 13 residues. CDR3 sequence reads: CASREAGNYEQYF. The CDR3 DNA reads TGTGCCAGCAGGGAGGCGGGAAACTACGAGCAGTACTTC.

The chain uses TRBV7-9 and TRBJ1-5; the D gene is possibly TRBD1 (5 bases). V was pared by 5 bases and J by 6 bases, with 14 bases between. The length of the CDR3 is 14 residues. Germline CDR1 SEHNR, CDR2 FQNEAQ (reference sequence). In DNA, the CDR3 is TGTGCCAGCAGCGCAGGGTTAGATTTTCAGCCCCAGCATTTT. The encoded protein is CASSAGLDFQPQHF.

In its sample, this clone was seen a few times. The V call is TRBV7-2, the J call TRBJ1-2; D gene uncertain. The germline V gene encodes CDR1 SGHTA and CDR2 FQGNSA. Trimming cost V 0 bases and J 1 base, with 6 bases left between them. This CDR3 has 14 residues. CDR3 protein: CASSLAAGNYGYTF. The CDR3 DNA is TGTGCCAGCAGCTTAGCGGCTGGTAACTATGGCTACACCTTC. Together with reference TRBV7-2 and TRBJ1-2, the CDR3 gives the full variable domain: GAGVSQSPSNKVTEKGKDVELRCDPISGHTALYWYRQSLGQGLEFLIYFQGNSAPDKSGLPSDRFSAERTGGSVSTLTIQRTQQEDSAVYLCASSLAAGNYGYTFGSGTRLTVV.

The V call is TRBV18, the J call TRBJ1-1; the D is unclear. V was trimmed by 3 bases and J by 7 bases, leaving 21 bases between them. The CDR3 totals 16 residues. Germline CDR1 KGHSH, CDR2 LQKENI. CDR3 DNA: TGTGCCAGCTCACCGGAGAGGCTTATTCCCAATGTTGAAGCTTTCTTT. The encoded protein is CASSPERLIPNVEAFF.

The chain has TRBV5-4 and TRBJ2-1; 11 bases match TRBD2. Trimming took 1 base from V and 9 from J; bases not matched to a gene: 6. CDR3 length: 15 amino acids. Germline CDR1 SGHNT, CDR2 YYREEE (reference sequence). DNA of the CDR3: TGTGCCAGCAGCTTGAAGGTAGCGGGAGGGCTTGAGCAGTTCTTC. The encoded protein is CASSLKVAGGLEQFF.

The CDR3 loop is CASSLLASGSLSYEQYF. For the CDR3, the DNA is TGTGCCAGCAGTTTATTAGCTAGCGGGAGTTTGTCCTACGAGCAGTACTTC. The chain links TRBV28 to TRBJ2-7; the match to TRBD2 covers 10 bases. This CDR3 contains 17 residues. Germline V gene sequence: CDR1 MDHEN, CDR2 SYDVKM. The junction had 7 bases not matched to a gene; V was cut back by 1 base and J by 1 base. The entire variable domain, with the rest obtained from reference TRBV28 and TRBJ2-7, is as follows: DVKVTQSSRYLVKRTGEKVFLECVQDMDHENMFWYRQDPGLGLRLIYFSYDVKMKEKGDIPEGYSVSREKKERFSLILESASTNQTSMYLCASSLLASGSLSYEQYFGPGTRLTVT.

The CDR3 sequence is CASSRTGAQSYNEQFF. CDR3 sequence (DNA): TGCGCCAGCAGCCGGACAGGTGCTCAATCCTACAATGAGCAGTTCTTC. V usage is TRBV4-1 and J usage is TRBJ2-1; the match to TRBD1 covers 7 bases. V dropped 4 bases and J dropped 1; count of bases not matched to a gene: 7. The length of the CDR3 is 16 residues. Germline CDR1 MGHRA, CDR2 YSYEKL.